The present TCR beta chain was sequenced within a study of cytomegalovirus exposure and HLA in healthy donors. Of note for this clone: Antigen unknown.

General study findings and limits: TCR beta chains numbering 150 to 200 were designated cytomegalovirus-associated.

Between the trimmed V and J ends, which lost 1 base and 1 base, there was a span of 12 bases. The CDR3 contains 16 residues. Germline-derived CDR1 and CDR2 are SGHNT and YENEEA. PCR primers comprised 60 Vbeta and 13 Jbeta primers. Sequencing used immunoSEQ multiplex PCR; TCRdb keeps in-frame clones, though not all of them. The sample gives 200,000 to 300,000 clones, roughly 87% of which show up once; 5% to 6% is in the top ten. The rearrangement links TRBV11-3 to TRBJ2-3; D not resolved. Source material: PBMCs. The clonotype originates from a woman between 40 and 50 years old in good health and CMV-seropositive. The CDR3 loop is CASSLAAPEGTDTQYF. Here the CDR3 DNA reads TGTGCCAGCAGCTTAGCCGCCCCTGAGGGCACAGATACGCAGTATTTT. Full variable domain (rest looked up from reference TRBV11-3 and TRBJ2-3): EAGVVQSPRYKIIEKKQPVAFWCNPISGHNTLYWYLQNLGQGPELLIRYENEEAVDDSQLPKDRFSAERLKGVDSTLKIQPAELGDSAVYLCASSLAAPEGTDTQYFGPGTRLTVL.